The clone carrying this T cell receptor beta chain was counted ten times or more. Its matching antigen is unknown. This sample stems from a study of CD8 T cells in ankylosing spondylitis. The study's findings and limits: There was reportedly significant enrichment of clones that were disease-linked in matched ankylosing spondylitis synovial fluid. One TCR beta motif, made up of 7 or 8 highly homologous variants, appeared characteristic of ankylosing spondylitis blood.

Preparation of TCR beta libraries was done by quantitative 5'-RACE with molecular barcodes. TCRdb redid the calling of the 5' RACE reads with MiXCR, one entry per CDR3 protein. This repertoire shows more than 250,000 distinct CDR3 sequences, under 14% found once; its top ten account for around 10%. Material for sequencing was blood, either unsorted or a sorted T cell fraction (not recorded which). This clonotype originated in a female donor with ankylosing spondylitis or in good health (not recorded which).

The CDR3 bases are TGTGCCAGCACCGGAAGAAATAATGAAAAACTGTTTTTT. Translating it yields CASTGRNNEKLFF. V is TRBV25-1 and J is TRBJ1-4; D is undetermined. This CDR3 is built from 13 residues. Germline CDR1 MGHDK, CDR2 SYGVNS. The V and J ends lost 7 bases and 4 bases respectively, with 10 bases between them.